The 12 T cell receptor beta chains listed next were all sequenced from one sample in a study of blood T cell repertoires in COVID-19 (dated by TCRdb to the early 2020s). Library generation was performed with the immunoSEQ multiplex PCR assay. TCRdb stores this immuneACCESS table with in-frame sequences only. Part of the clones is absent; in the studies checked, under half of the shortfall reflects unresolved V genes, and no reason is known for the rest. This sample holds about 290,000 clones; about nine tenths were observed only once. The ten biggest clones cover around 1.7% of the sample. The material sequenced was PBMCs or T cells enriched from blood (not recorded which). The origin of the receptors is a woman aged 40 to 55 who had recovered from COVID-19.

The V call is TRBV11-2, the J call TRBJ1-6; weak D call: TRBD1 (5 bases). CDR3 length: 14 residues. Germline lookup yields CDR1 SGHAT and CDR2 FQNNGV. Trimming shortened V by 0 bases and J by 8 bases, and 8 bases separated the two germline ends. The CDR3 loop is CASSLDRVDSPLHF. The CDR3 bases are TGTGCCAGCAGCTTAGACAGGGTTGATTCACCCCTCCACTTT.

The CDR3 DNA reads as TGTGCCTCCAACGGCGGGGGCGGCTACACCTTC. Translating gives CASNGGGGYTF. The chain carries TRBV6-5 and TRBJ1-2, with D perhaps matching TRBD1 (6 bases). V shed 11 bases and J shed 8 bases, with 15 bases lying between them. Germline-derived CDR1 and CDR2 are MNHEY and SVGAGI. The CDR3 is made up of 11 amino acids.

The chain has TRBV5-4 and TRBJ2-1, with 15 bases aligning to TRBD2. CDR3 size: 18 residues. V was clipped by 3 bases and J by 9 bases; unmatched bases: 13. CDR1 and CDR2 (germline): SGHNT, YYREEE (reference sequence). The CDR3 here is CASSSGTSGRIDSGEQFF. The CDR3 DNA reads as TGTGCCAGCAGCTCCGGGACTAGCGGGAGGATAGACAGCGGTGAGCAGTTCTTC.

This clone has a handful of counts. The chain employs TRBV3-1 (or the pseudogene TRBV3-2) and TRBJ1-2, with 8 bases lining up with TRBD1. Trimming cost V 6 bases and J 4 bases; bases outside gene matches: 7. Germline V gene sequence: CDR1 LGHDT, CDR2 YNNKEL (reference sequence). The CDR3 runs 14 residues. The CDR3 nucleotides are TGTGCCAGCAGTACGGACAGGGAGGGCTATGGCTACACCTTC. Translated: CASSTDREGYGYTF.

J is TRBJ1-2 and V is TRBV6-5, with 7 bases identical to TRBD1. With 4 bases clipped from V and 1 base from J, the junction kept 6 bases outside the gene matches. The CDR3 covers 15 residues. Germline CDR1 and CDR2: MNHEY and SVGAGI. CDR3 sequence: CASSFTGTVNYGYTF. CDR3 sequence (DNA): TGTGCCAGCAGTTTTACCGGGACAGTTAACTATGGCTACACCTTC.

J is TRBJ1-1 and V is TRBV20-1; D unresolved. Germline assignment: CDR1 DFQATT and CDR2 SNEGSKA (reference sequence). The V end was cut by 5 bases, the J end by 7 bases, with 8 bases between. The CDR3 contains 10 residues. CDR3: CSAEDFEAFF. CDR3 in DNA: TGCAGTGCTGAGGACTTTGAAGCTTTCTTT.

This chain connects TRBV5-8 to TRBJ2-2; 8 bases align to TRBD1. V lost 1 base and J lost 7; bases outside the gene matches: 3. The germline V gene has CDR1 SGHTS and CDR2 YDEGEE. The CDR3 extends over 14 amino acids. CDR3 DNA sequence: TGTGCCAGCAGCTTGCAGGGGGCCATCGGGGAGCTGTTTTTT. Translated, it gives CASSLQGAIGELFF.

This sequence joins TRBV5-1 and TRBJ1-1; D is possibly TRBD1 (6 bases). The CDR3 runs to 14 residues. CDR1 and CDR2 (germline): SGHRS, YFSETQ. Trimming shortened V by 5 bases and J by 1 base, and 12 bases separated the two germline ends. CDR3 loop: CASRPPGANTEAFF. The CDR3 region has the DNA TGCGCCAGCAGGCCCCCAGGGGCGAACACTGAAGCTTTCTTT.

The gene calls are TRBV7-3 and TRBJ2-5; perhaps TRBD1 as D (6 bases). The CDR3 length is 13 residues. V was shortened by 2 bases and J by 5 bases, with 9 bases between the two germline ends. Per germline, CDR1 SGHTA and CDR2 FQGTGA. The CDR3 DNA follows: TGTGCCAGCAGCTTATTGCAGGGGGAGACCCAGTACTTC. Translating it yields CASSLLQGETQYF.

The V and J genes are TRBV7-6 and TRBJ2-2, with D uncertain. V lost 0 bases, J lost 1 base, and 6 bases lay in between. CDR1 is SGHVS, CDR2 FNYEAQ, per germline. The CDR3 length is 15 residues. Here the CDR3 reads CASSLAPMNTGELFF. DNA of the CDR3: TGTGCCAGCAGCTTAGCCCCCATGAACACCGGGGAGCTGTTTTTT.

The chain employs TRBV30 and TRBJ2-1; 11 bases align to TRBD1. Germline CDR1 GTSNPN, CDR2 SVGIG (reference sequence). The CDR3 extends over 16 amino acids. The V segment lost 0 bases and the J segment 7 bases; nucleotides outside the gene matches: 8. The chain's CDR3 is CAWSVRGDRGSNEQFF. The DNA of the CDR3 is TGTGCCTGGAGTGTACGTGGGGACAGGGGGTCTAATGAGCAGTTCTTC. The full variable domain, its missing parts supplied by reference TRBV30 and TRBJ2-1, is SQTIHQWPATLVQPVGSPLSLECTVEGTSNPNLYWYRQAAGRGLQLLFYSVGIGQISSEVPQNLSASRPQDRQFILSSKKLLLSDSGFYLCAWSVRGDRGSNEQFFGPGTRLTVL.

The V gene is TRBV7-2, the J gene TRBJ2-1; 10 nucleotides agree with TRBD2. The CDR3 sequence is 15 residues long. V was clipped by 4 bases and J by 1 base; unmatched bases: 1. Per germline, CDR1 SGHTA and CDR2 FQGNSA. CDR3 amino acids: CASSSSGGSYNEQFF. The CDR3 DNA is TGTGCCAGCAGCTCTAGCGGGGGATCCTACAATGAGCAGTTCTTC.